This T cell receptor beta chain was documented in a study of cytomegalovirus exposure and HLA in healthy donors. Whole-study results and caveats: CMV serostatus stood as the only immune exposure information on hand. A missense DCLRE1C variant was associated with V- and J-gene trimming of TCR beta chains in a later analysis, and an independent cohort replicated the association. Later analysis identified several of the most significant clusters that appeared linked to common viral pathogens.

Germline values: CDR1 SGDLS, CDR2 YYNGEE. This CDR3 is built from 15 residues. Trimming removed 2 bases from V and 0 bases from J, with 9 bases in between. To note about this clone: The antigen remains undetermined.

The PCR had 60 Vbeta and 13 Jbeta primers. Produced via immunoSEQ multiplex PCR; TCRdb's table is partial and in-frame only. The data include 70,000 to 85,000 clones; the top ten clones carry 6.5% to 8.5%. This TCR came from a female donor in good health and CMV-seropositive. Sequences were obtained from PBMCs. The chain is built from TRBV9 and TRBJ2-4; a weak D match, TRBD1 (6 bases). CDR3 amino acids: CASSVGRGAKNIQYF. In DNA, the CDR3 is TGTGCCAGCAGCGTCGGCAGGGGAGCCAAAAACATTCAGTACTTC.